This TCR beta chain appears in the sequencing data of a study of cytomegalovirus exposure and HLA in healthy donors. Study conclusions and caveats: Later examination showed HLA-associated TCR beta chains had greater clonal expansion than equally common others. HLA alleles showed associations with around 15,000 TCR beta sequences in a later analysis, at a 0.05 false discovery rate.

With 60 Vbeta and 13 Jbeta primers, the PCR was carried out. Generated by immunoSEQ multiplex PCR, the TCRdb table keeps only in-frame clones and is missing some. The table has some 180,000 clones, 75% to 90% seen once; the top ten hold around 1.4%. The CDR3 extends over 18 amino acids. V dropped 2 bases and J dropped 1; count of bases not matched to a gene: 9. CDR1 is LNHDA and CDR2 is SQIVND in the germline V gene (reference sequence). Details on this clone: Antigen: not known.

This TCR was recovered from a girl between 10 and 17 years old in good health and CMV-seropositive. This chain uses TRBV19 with TRBJ2-1; 9 bases are shared with TRBD2. The source material was PBMCs. The CDR3 DNA is TGTGCCAGTAGTATAAGCCCCACTAGCGGGCCGTCCTACAATGAGCAGTTCTTC. Translated: CASSISPTSGPSYNEQFF.